The 16 T cell receptor beta chains in this list originate from one sample, sequenced in a study of shared clonotypes between healthy human individuals. The repertoire was sequenced with immunoSEQ multiplex PCR; TCRdb's copy has only in-frame clones and lacks some. In the table there are 2.3 million or so clones, approximately 93% of which are singletons. The sequenced sample was naive CD4+ T cells from PBMCs. Subset denoted: CD45RA+ positively selected. Receptor source: a man younger than 35 in good health. Some clones in this sample may be carry-over from other donors' samples.

The gene calls are TRBV7-3 and TRBJ2-3; TRBD1 agrees at 10 bases. CDR3 length equals 18 residues. The germline V gene encodes CDR1 SGHTA and CDR2 FQGTGA. With 1 base clipped from V and 4 bases from J, the junction kept 11 bases outside the gene matches. The CDR3 protein is CASSLNPTGTGAADTQYF. The CDR3 DNA follows: TGTGCCAGCAGCTTAAACCCGACCGGGACAGGGGCCGCAGATACGCAGTATTTT. The full variable domain, completed using reference TRBV7-3 and TRBJ2-3, is GAGVSQTPSNKVTEKGKYVELRCDPISGHTALYWYRQSLGQGPEFLIYFQGTGAADDSGLPNDRFFAVRPEGSVSTLKIQRTERGDSAVYLCASSLNPTGTGAADTQYFGPGTRLTVL.

The chain joins TRBV5-8 to TRBJ2-6; 9 bases match TRBD1. V shed 4 bases, J shed 4 bases, and the junction held 6 bases outside the gene matches. CDR3 length equals 16 residues. Germline V gene lookup returns CDR1 SGHTS and CDR2 YDEGEE. The CDR3 DNA follows: TGTGCCAGCAGCGTGGGGACAGGGATAGGGGCCAACGTCCTGACTTTC. Residues: CASSVGTGIGANVLTF.

This clone came up once. The genes are TRBV7-3 and TRBJ2-2, with D possibly matching TRBD1 (6 bases). Per the germline V gene, CDR1 is SGHTA and CDR2 is FQGTGA. The CDR3 is 16 residues long. V lost 2 bases, J lost 1 base, and 11 bases lay in between. CDR3 in DNA: TGTGCCAGCAGCTTATCAGGGGCACGGAACACCGGGGAGCTGTTTTTT. Its translation is CASSLSGARNTGELFF.

The rearrangement joins TRBV6-6 to TRBJ2-1; TRBD1 might be the D (6 bases). This CDR3 contains 15 residues. The V end was cut by 6 bases, the J end by 4 bases, with 16 bases between. CDR1 and CDR2 from the germline V gene are MNHNY and SVGAGI (reference sequence). The CDR3 coding sequence is TGTGCCAGCAGCGCCCCTCGGACAGTTTACAATGAGCAGTTCTTC. The encoded protein is CASSAPRTVYNEQFF.

To note about this clone: Sequence at one end of the junction differs from germline and may be a read error. The genes are TRBV28 and TRBJ2-3, with TRBD2 identical over 12 bases. Germline CDR1 is MDHEN and CDR2 is SYDVKM. This CDR3 spans 16 amino acids. The CDR3 reads CASTLGLAGSTDTQYF. CDR3 sequence (DNA): TGTGCCAGCACTTTAGGACTAGCGGGATCCACAGATACGCAGTATTTT.

The V and J genes are TRBV18 and TRBJ2-5; D perhaps matches TRBD1 (5 bases). Germline V lookup: CDR1 KGHSH, CDR2 LQKENI. V lost 6 bases and J lost 5, with 13 bases in between. The CDR3 is 13 residues long. Here the CDR3 DNA reads TGTGCCAGCTCGGGCAGGGTGCTGGAGACCCAGTACTTC. Its translation is CASSGRVLETQYF.

The J gene is TRBJ2-7, the V gene TRBV4-2; 8 bases fit TRBD1. J lost 2 bases, V lost 1 base, and 4 bases had no gene match. Per the germline V gene, CDR1 is LGHNA and CDR2 is YNFKEQ. The CDR3 runs 15 residues. The CDR3 spells CASSQVVTGAYEQYF. The CDR3 DNA reads as TGTGCCAGCAGCCAAGTAGTGACAGGGGCCTACGAGCAGTACTTC.

As for this clone: Additional DNA sequences in this sample encode the identical CDR3. V is TRBV18 and J is TRBJ2-3; D is uncertain. Germline V lookup: CDR1 KGHSH, CDR2 LQKENI. CDR3 length equals 14 residues. Trimming shortened V by 1 base and J by 0 bases, and 5 bases separated the two germline ends. For the CDR3, the DNA is TGTGCCAGCTCACCACGACTGAGCACAGATACGCAGTATTTT. This translates into CASSPRLSTDTQYF.

This clone was picked up one time. The chain carries TRBV28 and TRBJ2-5; D may match TRBD1 or TRBD2 (5 bases each). CDR3 length: 16 amino acids. V lost 2 bases and J lost 5, with 18 bases in between. Per germline, CDR1 MDHEN and CDR2 SYDVKM. CDR3 coding DNA: TGTGCCAGCAGTTTACTAGGTTGGGGGTTGGGGGAGACCCAGTACTTC. Protein product: CASSLLGWGLGETQYF.

V is TRBV4-1 and J is TRBJ1-5; the D gene is possibly TRBD1 (6 bases). Germline V lookup: CDR1 MGHRA, CDR2 YSYEKL. The V and J ends lost 3 bases and 5 bases respectively, with 14 bases between them. The CDR3 has 15 amino acids. The CDR3 spells CASSHQGQSDQPQHF. The CDR3 coding sequence is TGCGCCAGCAGCCACCAGGGACAATCTGATCAGCCCCAGCATTTT.

The chain joins TRBV19 to TRBJ1-1; 10 nucleotides line up with TRBD1. Germline CDR1 and CDR2: LNHDA and SQIVND (reference sequence). The junction had 5 bases not matched to a gene; V was cut back by 6 bases and J by 1 base. This CDR3 is built from 15 residues. For the CDR3, the DNA is TGTGCCAGTAGGACAGGGGGCAGGGGGAACACTGAAGCTTTCTTT. Its translation is CASRTGGRGNTEAFF.

The V gene is TRBV10-3, the J gene TRBJ2-1, with 10 bases fitting TRBD2. V dropped 3 bases and J dropped 8; count of bases not matched to a gene: 10. Germline CDR1 and CDR2: ENHRY and SYGVKD. The CDR3 totals 16 residues. The CDR3 DNA follows: TGTGCCATCAGTGATATAGCGGGAGGACCCCCCCATGAGCAGTTCTTC. This encodes CAISDIAGGPPHEQFF.

The V call is TRBV18, the J call TRBJ1-4, with 9 bases identical to TRBD1. The CDR3 runs to 14 residues. The V gene end was trimmed by 3 bases and the J gene end by 8 bases; junction bases not matched to a gene: 4. The germline V gene has CDR1 KGHSH and CDR2 LQKENI. CDR3 nucleotide sequence: TGTGCCAGCTCACCGTCGACAGGGGGGGAAAAACTGTTTTTT. This gives the protein CASSPSTGGEKLFF.

The sample holds one count of this clone. The chain combines TRBV7-8 with TRBJ2-3; D unresolved. CDR3 length: 12 amino acids. Germline V gene sequence: CDR1 SGHVS, CDR2 FQNEAQ. The ends were cut back, 4 bases at V and 6 bases at J, with 8 bases in the middle. The DNA of the CDR3 is TGTGCCAGCAGCTGGATGTTGGATACGCAGTATTTT. Its protein product is CASSWMLDTQYF.

CDR3 sequence (DNA): TGTGCCAGCAGCCTGTCCGGGAGGCCCTCCTACGAGCAGTACTTC. This encodes CASSLSGRPSYEQYF. The chain links TRBV5-6 to TRBJ2-7; 7 bases align to TRBD2. CDR1 is SGHDT, CDR2 YYEEEE, per germline. This CDR3 region has 15 residues. V was pared by 4 bases and J by 0 bases, with 7 bases of the junction left unmatched.

This chain links TRBV2 with TRBJ2-1; tentatively, D is TRBD2 (5 bases). In germline, CDR1 is SNHLY, CDR2 FYNNEI. The CDR3 is 12 amino acids. The V gene lost 7 bases and the J gene lost 9 bases, with 13 bases spanning the gap. The CDR3 is CASKTGIVEQFF. The CDR3 nucleotides read TGTGCCAGCAAGACGGGGATAGTTGAGCAGTTCTTC.